This T cell receptor beta chain is drawn from a study of blood T cell repertoires in COVID-19. Looking at the study overall: Samples came from the United States, Italy and Spain, spanning acute and convalescent COVID-19. PBMCs, B-cell-depleted T cells, or T cells provided the cDNA or gDNA that made up the material.

Per the original data handling: Nucleated cell number was recorded as an estimate derived from reference gene primer amplification. Assay used: immunoSEQ multiplex PCR; TCRdb lists only in-frame clones, some missing. V, J and clone size are those of that table, while D and trimming were read from the DNA. The table shows 150,000 to 200,000 clones, with around 87% occurring only once. This clone was counted once. CDR1 and CDR2 from the germline V gene are SGDLS and YYNGEE. V was pared by 0 bases and J by 4 bases, with 22 bases between. This CDR3 comprises 18 residues. The TCR originated in a woman aged 25 to 45 with active or convalescent COVID-19. The sample consisted of peripheral blood. The rearrangement joins TRBV9 to TRBJ1-2; unclear D gene. The CDR3 coding sequence is TGTGCCAGCAGCGTAGCAAAAATATCAGGCTCTGAGAGCTATGGCTACACCTTC. Amino acid sequence: CASSVAKISGSESYGYTF.